This T cell receptor beta chain derives from a study of CD8 T cells in Susac syndrome. CDR3 length: 14 residues. The junction had 13 bases not matched to a gene; V was cut back by 7 bases and J by 7 bases. Germline V lookup: CDR1 MGHDK, CDR2 SYGVNS. As to this clonotype: No antigen is known for it.

Random-hexamer reverse transcription was applied to about 0.45 to 1 ug RNA. TCRdb recomputed calls from the immunoSEQ multiplex PCR reads with MiXCR, one row per CDR3 protein. Of 240,000 or so distinct CDR3 sequences listed, less than 96% are singletons. The diagnostic criteria for definite or probable disease, as recently defined, were met by the patients with Susac syndrome. The CD8+ and CD4+ T cells were negatively isolated, with the TEMRA cells enriched by FACS. Overall study results and limits: There was no clonal expansion in the CD4+ T cell repertoires of Susac syndrome.

This clonotype was obtained from a human donor with Susac syndrome. The gene calls are TRBV25-1 and TRBJ2-7, with 7 positions matching TRBD1. The sample consisted of CD4+ T cells from PBMCs. This CDR3 is CASMTGKVCREQYF. In nucleotides, the CDR3 is TGTGCCAGCATGACAGGGAAGGTATGCAGGGAGCAGTACTTC.